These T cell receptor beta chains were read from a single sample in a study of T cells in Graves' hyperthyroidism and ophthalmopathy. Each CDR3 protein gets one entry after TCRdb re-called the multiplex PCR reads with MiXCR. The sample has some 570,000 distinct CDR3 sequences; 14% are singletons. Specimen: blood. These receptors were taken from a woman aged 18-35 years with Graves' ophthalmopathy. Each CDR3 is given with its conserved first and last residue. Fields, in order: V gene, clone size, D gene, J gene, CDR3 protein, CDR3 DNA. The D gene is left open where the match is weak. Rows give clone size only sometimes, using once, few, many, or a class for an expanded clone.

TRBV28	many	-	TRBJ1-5	CASSPWDAPSNQPQHF	TGTGCCAGCAGTCCCTGGGACGCACCATCCAATCAGCCCCAGCATTTT
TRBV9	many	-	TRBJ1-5	CASSVGPGPNQPQHF	TGTGCCAGCAGCGTAGGGCCAGGGCCGAATCAGCCCCAGCATTTT
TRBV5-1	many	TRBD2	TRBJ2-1	CASSPLGLAAYNEQFF	TGCGCCAGCAGCCCCCTCGGACTAGCGGCCTACAATGAGCAGTTCTTC
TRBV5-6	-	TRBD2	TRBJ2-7	CASSKMTSGYEQYF	TGTGCCAGCAGCAAAATGACTAGCGGTTACGAGCAGTACTTC
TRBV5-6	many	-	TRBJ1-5	CASSLEASNQPQHF	TGTGCCAGCAGCTTGGAGGCTAGCAATCAGCCCCAGCATTTT
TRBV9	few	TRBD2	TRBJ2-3	CASSTSGRIKDTQYF	TGTGCCAGCTCTACGAGCGGGAGGATTAAAGATACGCAGTATTTT
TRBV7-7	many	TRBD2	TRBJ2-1	CASSPFTGGGVNEQFF	TGTGCTAGCAGCCCCTTCACGGGAGGGGGGGTCAATGAGCAGTTCTTC
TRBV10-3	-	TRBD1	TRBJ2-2	CAISPRDREGENTGELFF	TGTGCCATCAGTCCTCGGGACAGGGAAGGTGAAAACACCGGGGAGCTGTTTTTT
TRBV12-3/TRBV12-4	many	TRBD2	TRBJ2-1	CASSQLAGAYNEQFF	TGTGCCAGCAGCCAACTAGCGGGAGCCTACAATGAGCAGTTCTTC
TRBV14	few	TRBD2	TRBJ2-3	CASSLRRLTSGQTDTQYF	TGTGCCAGCAGTCTTCGCCGCCTGACTAGCGGGCAAACAGATACGCAGTATTTT
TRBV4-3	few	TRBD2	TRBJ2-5	CASSQYWGGREARETQYF	TGCGCCAGCAGCCAATACTGGGGGGGGAGGGAGGCTCGGGAGACCCAGTACTTC
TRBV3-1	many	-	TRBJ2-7	CASSQGIKGWTAYEQYF	TGTGCCAGCAGCCAAGGGATCAAGGGCTGGACTGCCTACGAGCAGTACTTC
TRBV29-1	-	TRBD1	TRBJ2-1	CSVVIRGPISYNEQFF	TGCAGCGTTGTGATCAGGGGGCCGATCTCCTACAATGAGCAGTTCTTC
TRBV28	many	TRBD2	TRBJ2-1	CASIPGTSVYNEQFF	TGTGCCAGCATTCCCGGGACTAGTGTCTACAATGAGCAGTTCTTC
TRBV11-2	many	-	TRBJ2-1	CASKRTDYNEQFF	TGTGCCAGCAAACGCACTGACTACAATGAGCAGTTCTTC
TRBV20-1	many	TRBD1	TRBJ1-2	CSARDRGTGVYGYTF	TGCAGTGCTAGAGATCGTGGGACAGGGGTCTATGGCTACACCTTC
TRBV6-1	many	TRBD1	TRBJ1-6	CASTLNLAPTGTYNSPLHF	TGTGCCAGCACCCTTAACCTGGCCCCGACAGGGACCTATAATTCACCCCTCCACTTT
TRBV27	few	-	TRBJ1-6	CASSLSIPLDSLGSPLHF	TGTGCCAGCAGTTTATCGATTCCCCTAGACAGTCTCGGTTCACCCCTCCACTTT
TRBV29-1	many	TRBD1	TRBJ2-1	CSAQGQGAYEQFF	TGCAGCGCCCAGGGACAGGGGGCATATGAGCAGTTCTTC
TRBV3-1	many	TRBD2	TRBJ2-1	CASRRTSGRTYNEQFF	TGTGCCAGCAGGCGGACTAGCGGGAGGACCTACAATGAGCAGTTCTTC
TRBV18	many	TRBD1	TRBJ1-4	CASSRVDRDEKLFF	TGTGCCAGCTCACGAGTCGACAGGGATGAAAAACTGTTTTTT
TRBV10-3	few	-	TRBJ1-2	CAISGWMRRKIPPNYGYTF	TGTGCCATCAGTGGTTGGATGCGCCGAAAGATCCCCCCAAACTATGGCTACACCTTC
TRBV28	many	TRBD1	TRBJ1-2	CASSSTGTGGAYGYTF	TGTGCCAGCAGTTCGACCGGGACAGGGGGCGCCTATGGCTACACCTTC
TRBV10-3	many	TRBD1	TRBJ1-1	CAISESGQGATEAFF	TGTGCCATCAGTGAGTCGGGACAGGGAGCGACTGAAGCTTTCTTT
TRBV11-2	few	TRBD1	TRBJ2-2	CASSLGGQGLVTGELFF	TGTGCCAGCAGCTTAGGGGGACAGGGCCTAGTCACCGGGGAGCTGTTTTTT
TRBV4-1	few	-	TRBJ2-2	CASVGERNTGELFF	TGCGCCAGCGTGGGCGAGCGGAACACCGGGGAGCTGTTTTTT
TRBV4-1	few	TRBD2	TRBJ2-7	CASSQRTSGRYEQYF	TGCGCCAGCAGCCAAAGGACTAGCGGGAGATACGAGCAGTACTTC
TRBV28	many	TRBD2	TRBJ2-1	CASSPSGWLAGTYNEQFF	TGTGCCAGCAGTCCATCCGGGTGGCTAGCGGGAACCTACAATGAGCAGTTCTTC
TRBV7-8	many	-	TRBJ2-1	CASSLHGEEQFF	TGTGCCAGCAGCTTGCATGGCGAAGAGCAGTTCTTC
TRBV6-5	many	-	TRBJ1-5	CASSYSGPGIFQPQHF	TGTGCCAGCAGTTACTCCGGCCCAGGGATATTCCAGCCCCAGCATTTT
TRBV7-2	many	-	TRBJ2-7	CASSPGYEQYF	TGTGCCAGCAGCCCCGGCTACGAGCAGTACTTC
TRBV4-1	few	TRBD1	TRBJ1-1	CASSWDRGAEAFF	TGCGCCAGCAGCTGGGACAGGGGGGCTGAAGCTTTCTTT
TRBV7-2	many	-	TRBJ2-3	CASSLGGRGNTDTQYF	TGTGCCAGCAGCTTAGGTGGGAGGGGGAACACAGATACGCAGTATTTT
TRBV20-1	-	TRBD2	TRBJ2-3	CSARSGNRADTQYF	TGCAGTGCTCGTAGCGGGAATCGCGCAGATACGCAGTATTTT
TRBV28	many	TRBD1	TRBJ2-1	CASSLRDRGNNEQFF	TGTGCCAGCAGTCTCCGGGACAGGGGGAACAATGAGCAGTTCTTC
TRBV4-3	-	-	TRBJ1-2	CASSQGEGLDYGYTF	TGCGCCAGCAGCCAAGGGGAAGGGCTCGACTATGGCTACACCTTC
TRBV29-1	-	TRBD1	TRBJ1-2	CSVEEDRDGYTF	TGCAGCGTTGAAGAGGACAGGGACGGCTACACCTTC
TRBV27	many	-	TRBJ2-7	CASSTRRAEQYF	TGTGCCAGCAGCACCCGACGGGCCGAGCAGTACTTC
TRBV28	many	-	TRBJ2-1	CASGWNEQFF	TGTGCCAGCGGTTGGAATGAGCAGTTCTTC
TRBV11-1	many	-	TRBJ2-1	CASSLETLTRLNEQFF	TGTGCCAGCAGCTTAGAGACTCTCACCCGCCTCAATGAGCAGTTCTTC
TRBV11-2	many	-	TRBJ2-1	CASSLGAGHVSYNEQFF	TGTGCCAGCAGCTTAGGCGCAGGCCATGTCTCCTACAATGAGCAGTTCTTC
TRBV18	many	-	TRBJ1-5	CASSPSSGVDQPQHF	TGTGCCAGCTCACCCTCCTCAGGGGTAGATCAGCCCCAGCATTTT
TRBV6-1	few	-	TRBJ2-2	CASSEIRGGNGELFF	TGTGCCAGCAGTGAAATTCGTGGGGGTAACGGGGAGCTGTTTTTT
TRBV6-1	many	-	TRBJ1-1	CASSWTEMNTEAFF	TGTGCCAGCAGTTGGACGGAGATGAACACTGAAGCTTTCTTT
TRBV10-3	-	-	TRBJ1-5	CAISSLGQPQHF	TGTGCCATCAGTTCTTTGGGTCAGCCCCAGCATTTT
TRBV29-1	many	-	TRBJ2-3	CSVGTDTQYF	TGCAGCGTTGGTACAGATACGCAGTATTTT
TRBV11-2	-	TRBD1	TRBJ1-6	CASSLAGGLSNSPPHF	TGTGCCAGCAGCTTAGCAGGGGGCCTGAGTAATTCACCCCCCCACTTT
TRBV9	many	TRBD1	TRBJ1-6	CASSVEGQGNSPLHF	TGTGCCAGCAGCGTAGAGGGACAGGGTAATTCACCCCTCCACTTT
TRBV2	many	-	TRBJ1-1	CASSLMGKWNTEAFF	TGTGCCAGCAGTCTAATGGGAAAATGGAACACTGAAGCTTTCTTT
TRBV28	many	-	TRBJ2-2	CASSLSKTGRTGELFF	TGTGCCAGCAGTTTATCGAAGACAGGGAGGACCGGGGAGCTGTTTTTT
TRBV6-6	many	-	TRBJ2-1	CASSYSNERYEQFF	TGTGCCAGCAGTTACTCGAATGAAAGATATGAGCAGTTCTTC